This T cell receptor beta chain appears in the sequencing data of a study of T cells in Graves' hyperthyroidism and ophthalmopathy. Amplified TCR beta CDR3 regions came from RNA transcripts. A first-round RT-PCR of the TCR CDR3 used the HTBI primer set. In TCRdb, the multiplex PCR reads were re-called with MiXCR into one record per CDR3 protein. The sample yields 550,000 to 700,000 distinct CDR3 sequences, around 45% seen once. It was uncontrolled infection, other autoimmune disease, pregnancy or lactation that excluded patients. Diagnosing involved the use of clinical symptoms, serum thyroxine and TRAb, thyroid ultrasound and orbital computed tomography. General study points: Appearing also in blood were most of the thyroid clonotypes expanded above 0.001. Ophthalmopathy was model-predicted a median about 6.7 months pre-onset.

Looked up from germline, CDR1 is MNHNY and CDR2 is SVGAGI (reference sequence). CDR3 size: 13 residues. This clonotype was counted at least ten times. Its antigen is undetermined. At one of its ends the junction is not consistent with the germline gene, which may arise from a read error. This TCR derives from an adult woman with Graves' disease, either hyperthyroidism or ophthalmopathy (not recorded which). J is TRBJ2-7 and V is TRBV6-6; tentative D call: TRBD1 (6 bases). Sequenced input: peripheral blood or thyroid tissue (not recorded which). CDR3 in DNA: TGTGCCAGCGAGAGGGACACTTCCTATGAGCAGTACTTC. This translates into CASERDTSYEQYF.